The sequence of this TCR beta chain was determined in a study of blood T cell repertoires in COVID-19. Study as a whole: COVID-19 samples from acute and convalescent phases originated in the United States, Italy and Spain. The analysed material was cDNA or gDNA that came from T cells, B-cell-depleted T cells, or PBMCs.

CDR1 is SGHKS, CDR2 YYEKEE, per germline (reference sequence). There are 15 residues in the CDR3. V lost 0 bases and J lost 4, with 13 bases in between. What the recovered Cohort 3 donors had was two negative PCRs, clearance, or symptom resolution. Produced via immunoSEQ multiplex PCR; TCRdb's table is partial and in-frame only. Among about 260,000 clones, roughly 86% were seen once, and the ten largest hold approximately 2.1%. The sample comprised PBMCs or T cells enriched from blood (not recorded which). The sequence derives from a woman aged 45-59 years who had recovered from COVID-19. The V gene is TRBV5-5, the J gene TRBJ1-2; D is uncertain. CDR3: CASSLAVLVSYGYTF. CDR3 bases: TGTGCCAGCAGCTTGGCCGTTTTAGTGTCCTATGGCTACACCTTC.